These 32 T cell receptor beta chains were sequenced from one sample in a study of blood T cells in healthy people across ages (dated by TCRdb to the mid-2010s). The receptor library was made with 5' RACE. TCRdb shows the sequencer as Illumina HiSeq 2500. A second about 6 to 11 cycle PCR used a sample-barcoded 5' primer and a J-beta primer mix. TCRdb ran its own pipeline on the public reads, namely fastp trimming at Q25 and MiXCR clone calling, and kept in-frame beta chains. Duplicate CDR3 protein sequences are folded into a single record with the most common DNA and genes. Present in this sample are 1.4 million or so distinct CDR3 sequences, approximately 43% of which were seen just once. The ten largest account for approximately 4.1% of the sample. The specimen was blood. The source of these receptors is a woman between 18 and 30 years old in good health.

The chain links TRBV7-3 to TRBJ2-1; 12 bases are shared with TRBD2. Germline CDR1 and CDR2: SGHTA and FQGTGA. The J segment lost 7 bases and the V segment lost 2 bases, leaving 15 bases of the junction unmatched. This CDR3 is built from 19 residues. Here the CDR3 DNA reads TGTGCCAGCAGCTTATATGGGGGGCTAGCGGGAGGGCTTTATAATGAGCAGTTCTTC. It codes for CASSLYGGLAGGLYNEQFF. Full variable domain (outside the CDR3, taken from reference TRBV7-3 and TRBJ2-1): GAGVSQTPSNKVTEKGKYVELRCDPISGHTALYWYRQSLGQGPEFLIYFQGTGAADDSGLPNDRFFAVRPEGSVSTLKIQRTERGDSAVYLCASSLYGGLAGGLYNEQFFGPGTRLTVL.

The V and J genes are TRBV6-7 and TRBJ1-5; D possibly corresponds to TRBD1 (5 bases). TRBV6-7 is an ORF; its function is uncertain. The V end lost 1 base, the J end lost 3 bases, and 19 bases lay between the germline ends. The CDR3 has 18 amino acids. The CDR3 reads CASSYLWPRVGPNQPQHF. CDR3 bases: TGTGCCAGCAGTTACTTGTGGCCCAGGGTAGGCCCCAATCAGCCCCAGCATTTT.

This chain uses TRBV25-1 with TRBJ2-5; D not resolved. The CDR3 is 12 amino acids. The V and J ends lost 4 bases and 2 bases respectively, with 5 bases between them. The germline CDR1 and CDR2 sequences are MGHDK and SYGVNS. CDR3 DNA: TGTGCCAGCAGTGCACCTCAAGAGACCCAGTACTTC. Amino acid sequence: CASSAPQETQYF.

This chain links TRBV29-1 with TRBJ1-2; no reliable D call. Germline V gene data show CDR1 as SQVTM and CDR2 as ANQGSEA. The CDR3 has 16 amino acids. Between the trimmed V and J ends, which lost 7 bases and 3 bases, there was a span of 24 bases. This chain's CDR3 is CSAVDLRAYSDYGYTF. The CDR3 DNA reads TGCAGCGCCGTCGACCTTAGGGCGTACAGTGACTATGGCTACACCTTC.

This chain links TRBV10-3 with TRBJ2-5, with D possibly being TRBD1 (6 bases). Deletions cut 0 bases from V and 1 base from J, with 12 bases between. Per the germline V gene, CDR1 is ENHRY and CDR2 is SYGVKD. This CDR3 spans 16 amino acids. The CDR3: CAISESDRYSQETQYF. Here the CDR3 DNA reads TGTGCCATCAGTGAGTCCGACAGGTACTCCCAAGAGACCCAGTACTTC.

V usage is TRBV5-1 and J usage is TRBJ1-6; no reliable D call. The CDR3 spans 13 residues. The ends were cut back, 0 bases at V and 9 bases at J, with 7 bases in the middle. Looked up from germline, CDR1 is SGHRS and CDR2 is YFSETQ. The CDR3 bases are TGCGCCAGCAGCTTGGCTGGGTTTTCACCCCTCCACTTT. Its translation: CASSLAGFSPLHF.

The chain has TRBV20-1 and TRBJ2-4; 7 nucleotides match TRBD1. The ends lost 3 bases at V and 0 bases at J; junction bases unmatched: 8. Germline-derived CDR1 and CDR2 are DFQATT and SNEGSKA (reference sequence). This CDR3 has 16 amino acids. The CDR3 DNA reads as TGCAGTGCTAGGGACAGGACCCCACTAGCCAAAAACATTCAGTACTTC. It translates to CSARDRTPLAKNIQYF.

This clonotype was recorded a few times. This rearrangement joins TRBV2 to TRBJ2-1; possible D gene TRBD1, 6 bases. Germline CDR1 reads SNHLY; CDR2 reads FYNNEI. Trimming left V 6 bases short and J 4 bases short, with 16 bases between. The CDR3 length is 15 residues. In DNA form, the CDR3 reads TGTGCCAGCAGAGAGACAGGACCCGTGTACAATGAGCAGTTCTTC. This codes for CASRETGPVYNEQFF.

Many counts were recorded for this clonotype. This rearrangement joins TRBV15 to TRBJ2-5; D not resolved. This CDR3 has 14 amino acids. Trimming removed 0 bases at V and 2 bases at J, with 7 bases between. Germline CDR1 is LNHNV and CDR2 is YYDKDF (reference sequence). The CDR3 coding sequence is TGTGCCACCAGCAGAGATGCCCTGCAAGAGACCCAGTACTTC. This codes for CATSRDALQETQYF.

This clonotype was seen more than once but under ten times. The CDR3 spells CASREWGNSPLHF. The CDR3, as DNA: TGCGCCAGCAGGGAGTGGGGGAATTCACCCCTCCACTTT. The J gene is TRBJ1-6, the V gene TRBV5-1, with D perhaps matching TRBD1 (5 bases). The V gene's germline CDR1 is SGHRS and CDR2 YFSETQ. Trimming took 5 bases from V and 7 from J, leaving 10 bases between them. This CDR3 is 13 amino acids long.

The chain carries TRBV6-2 or TRBV6-3 and TRBJ2-3; D may be TRBD1 (6 bases). The ends were cut back, 6 bases at V and 0 bases at J, with 13 bases in the middle. This CDR3 contains 15 residues. Germline V gives CDR1 MNHEY, CDR2 SVGEGT. The DNA for the CDR3 is TGTGCCAGCAGGATAGACAGGTCTAGCACAGATACGCAGTATTTT. Translated, it gives CASRIDRSSTDTQYF.

The chain employs TRBV5-8 and TRBJ2-6; D gene uncertain. Germline V gives CDR1 SGHTS, CDR2 YDEGEE. The germline V and J ends were trimmed by 1 base and 5 bases, with 4 bases remaining between them. This CDR3 has 13 residues. The CDR3 reads CASSLRWANVLTF. The CDR3 nucleotides are TGTGCCAGCAGCTTGAGGTGGGCCAACGTCCTGACTTTC.

The genes are TRBV28 and TRBJ1-1; D is possibly TRBD1 (6 bases). CDR1 MDHEN and CDR2 SYDVKM come from the germline V gene. This CDR3 spans 15 amino acids. With 4 bases removed from V and 5 bases from J, the gap between germline ends came to 17 bases. The CDR3 loop reads CASSSLRGVVTEAFF. In nucleotides, the CDR3 is TGTGCCAGCAGTTCCCTGAGGGGGGTGGTAACTGAAGCTTTCTTT.

Regarding this clonotype: One end of the junction is discordant with germline, which a read error may explain. The chain couples TRBV29-1 to TRBJ1-1; D is ambiguous. The germline V gene has CDR1 SQVTM and CDR2 ANQGSEA. The CDR3 contains 13 residues. As DNA, the CDR3 is TGCAGCGTTTCCAGAACGGTGAACACTGGAGCTTTCTTT. It encodes CSVSRTVNTGAFF.

The V call is TRBV15, the J call TRBJ1-2, with D perhaps matching TRBD1 (5 bases). Per germline, CDR1 LNHNV and CDR2 YYDKDF (reference sequence). The CDR3 has 14 amino acids. The germline V and J ends were trimmed by 1 base and 8 bases, with 14 bases remaining between them. The CDR3 DNA reads TGTGCCACCAGCAGAGGATCTAGGGGTGACGGCTACACCTTC. Translating it yields CATSRGSRGDGYTF.

This clonotype was observed once. The V call is TRBV7-2, the J call TRBJ2-2; D not certain. V gave up 3 bases and J gave up 2 bases, with 10 bases separating them. The CDR3 loop spans 15 amino acids. Per the germline V gene, CDR1 is SGHTA and CDR2 is FQGNSA. The CDR3 nucleotides are TGTGCCAGCAGCTTCGCCAACCCCAACACCGGGGAGCTGTTTTTT. This gives the protein CASSFANPNTGELFF.

This chain connects TRBV4-3 to TRBJ2-1; no clear D. This CDR3 is 13 amino acids long. Germline V CDR1 and CDR2: LGHNA, YSLEER. Trimming took off 2 bases at V and 2 bases at J, with 4 bases between the two ends. The DNA for the CDR3 is TGCGCCAGCAGCCAATCTACCTACAATGAGCAGTTCTTC. Translating it yields CASSQSTYNEQFF.

This clonotype appeared once. The chain links TRBV27 to TRBJ2-7; 8 positions match TRBD1. Losses at the gene ends were 3 bases for V and 4 bases for J; bases not matched to a gene: 5. This CDR3 comprises 14 residues. Germline V gene lookup returns CDR1 MNHEY and CDR2 SMNVEV (reference sequence). CDR3: CASSLDRVLYEQYF. CDR3 DNA: TGTGCCAGCAGTTTGGACAGGGTCTTGTACGAGCAGTACTTC.

The chain joins TRBV3-1 to TRBJ2-5; 10 positions agree with TRBD1. J was trimmed by 11 bases and V by 5 bases; bases with no gene match: 17. The CDR3 loop spans 16 amino acids. CDR1 and CDR2 (germline): LGHDT, YNNKEL (reference sequence). CDR3 DNA sequence: TGTGCCAGCAGCTCTAGCCGACAGGGGGCGCTTAATGAGCAGTACTTC. Protein sequence: CASSSSRQGALNEQYF.

This clonotype has a handful of counts. The rearrangement uses TRBV29-1 and TRBJ2-5; the D gene is possibly TRBD1 (6 bases). Trimming stripped 7 bases from V and 3 bases from J, with 9 bases between. The length of the CDR3 is 11 residues. The V gene's germline CDR1 is SQVTM and CDR2 ANQGSEA. CDR3 residues: CSARTEETQYF. The CDR3 coding sequence is TGCAGCGCAAGGACAGAAGAGACCCAGTACTTC.

The chain employs TRBV7-9 and TRBJ1-2, with D uncertain. Looked up from germline, CDR1 is SEHNR and CDR2 is FQNEAQ (reference sequence). V was shortened by 3 bases and J by 0 bases, with 8 bases between the two germline ends. The CDR3 length is 14 residues. The CDR3 sequence is CASSFTRANYGYTF. The DNA of the CDR3 is TGTGCCAGCAGCTTTACAAGAGCTAACTATGGCTACACCTTC.

The rearrangement uses TRBV7-2 and TRBJ2-7; D possibly corresponds to TRBD1 (6 bases). The CDR3 has 15 amino acids. The V and J ends lost 3 bases and 4 bases respectively, with 16 bases between them. The germline V gene encodes CDR1 SGHTA and CDR2 FQGNSA. In DNA form, the CDR3 reads TGTGCCAGCAGCTTGGGGGTGGGGGCGGATTACGAGCAGTACTTC. This sequence encodes CASSLGVGADYEQYF.

This rearrangement joins TRBV13 to TRBJ1-5; D gene ambiguous. This CDR3 has 12 residues. Trimming pared 5 bases from V and 7 bases from J, leaving 9 bases between. In germline, CDR1 is PRHDT, CDR2 FYEKMQ (reference sequence). The CDR3 DNA reads as TGTGCCAGCAGCATGAGCCGGCAGCCCCAGCATTTT. Its protein is CASSMSRQPQHF.

This clonotype was recorded a few times. CDR3 nucleotide sequence: TGTGCCAGCAGCTTCCATGGCTACACCTTC. It is translated as CASSFHGYTF. This chain links TRBV7-3 with TRBJ1-2; unclear D gene. With 3 bases removed from V and 6 bases from J, the gap between germline ends came to 2 bases. The germline CDR1 and CDR2 sequences are SGHTA and FQGTGA. CDR3 length: 10 residues. The whole variable domain, filled in from reference TRBV7-3 and TRBJ1-2, reads GAGVSQTPSNKVTEKGKYVELRCDPISGHTALYWYRQSLGQGPEFLIYFQGTGAADDSGLPNDRFFAVRPEGSVSTLKIQRTERGDSAVYLCASSFHGYTFGSGTRLTVV.

This clonotype has more than one count but fewer than ten. The chain links TRBV12-5 to TRBJ2-1, with a possible D match to TRBD1 (7 bases). This CDR3 comprises 15 residues. Trimming took off 3 bases at V and 4 bases at J, with 13 bases between the two ends. CDR1 and CDR2 from the germline V gene are LGHNT and FRNRAP. The CDR3 nucleotides are TGTGCTAGTGGTTTTGCGCAGGGGGGTTACAATGAGCAGTTCTTC. This gives the protein CASGFAQGGYNEQFF.

This clonotype was recorded a few times. The chain is built from TRBV24-1 and TRBJ2-1; TRBD2 aligns across 7 bases. CDR3 length equals 13 residues. CDR1 and CDR2 (germline): KGHDR, SFDVKD. The junction had 5 bases not matched to a gene; V was cut back by 7 bases and J by 6 bases. The chain's CDR3 is CATRGLQTNEQFF. In DNA, the CDR3 is TGTGCCACCAGGGGACTACAGACCAATGAGCAGTTCTTC.

The V gene is TRBV20-1, the J gene TRBJ1-5, with 7 bases matching TRBD1. The CDR3 totals 19 residues. The germline V gene encodes CDR1 DFQATT and CDR2 SNEGSKA (reference sequence). After removal of 0 bases from V and 0 bases from J, the junction contained 14 bases not matched to a gene. CDR3 amino acids: CSARDDRVPHRGSNQPQHF. Here the CDR3 DNA reads TGCAGTGCTAGAGACGACAGGGTCCCCCATAGGGGTAGCAATCAGCCCCAGCATTTT.

The rearrangement joins TRBV24-1 to TRBJ1-2; D is undetermined. The V end lost 0 bases, the J end lost 3 bases, and 7 bases lay between the germline ends. Germline V gene lookup returns CDR1 KGHDR and CDR2 SFDVKD. This CDR3 comprises 14 residues. The CDR3 spells CATSDLTGDYGYTF. The CDR3 DNA reads TGTGCCACCAGTGATTTGACCGGGGACTATGGCTACACCTTC.

The chain has TRBV29-1 and TRBJ2-5; 9 positions agree with TRBD1. CDR1 is SQVTM, CDR2 ANQGSEA, per germline. The CDR3 loop spans 15 amino acids. The junction had 13 bases not matched to a gene; V was cut back by 5 bases and J by 6 bases. The CDR3 DNA is TGCAGCGTTCGAAACCCGGGACAGGGACCCAAGACCCAGTACTTC. It is translated as CSVRNPGQGPKTQYF.

Comment on this clonotype: This may stem from a read error, because a much larger clone lies one nucleotide away. This chain connects TRBV6-5 to TRBJ1-1; perhaps TRBD1 as D (5 bases). The V gene's germline CDR1 is MNHEY and CDR2 SVGAGI. This CDR3 comprises 15 residues. DNA of the CDR3: TGTGCCAGCAGTTACTCGGGGGTTGGGAACACTAAAGCTTTCTTT. It yields the protein CASSYSGVGNTKAFF.

The V and J genes are TRBV29-1 and TRBJ2-1, with 12 positions matching TRBD2. The J segment lost 13 bases and the V segment lost 4 bases, leaving 17 bases of the junction unmatched. CDR3 length: 16 residues. Per the germline V gene, CDR1 is SQVTM and CDR2 is ANQGSEA. The CDR3 here is CSVASTSGGLQETQFF. DNA of the CDR3: TGCAGCGTTGCCTCCACTAGCGGGGGGCTCCAAGAGACCCAGTTCTTC.

This clonotype has only a few counts. The rearrangement links TRBV7-9 to TRBJ1-1; 9 nucleotides match TRBD1. This CDR3 region has 14 residues. In germline, CDR1 is SEHNR, CDR2 FQNEAQ (reference sequence). Unmatched junction bases numbered 7, after V lost 5 bases and J lost 6 bases. The CDR3 protein is CASSPRDRVAEAFF. The CDR3 nucleotides are TGTGCCAGCAGCCCACGGGACAGGGTCGCTGAAGCTTTCTTT. The variable domain in full, completed from reference TRBV7-9 and TRBJ1-1, reads DTGVSQNPRHKITKRGQNVTFRCDPISEHNRLYWYRQTLGQGPEFLTYFQNEAQLEKSRLLSDRFSAERPKGSFSTLEIQRTEQGDSAMYLCASSPRDRVAEAFFGQGTRLTVV.